This is a list of T cell receptor beta chains from one sample in a study of blood T cell repertoires in COVID-19. Sequencing was performed with immunoSEQ multiplex PCR; in TCRdb, only in-frame clones are kept and a portion is missing. Found here are approximately 200,000 clones, around 79% of them singletons; the top ten hold roughly 5.7%. Sequencing was carried out using peripheral blood. The receptors come from a woman between 40 and 55 years old with COVID-19, enrolled during active disease. Each CDR3 is given with its conserved first and last residue. The order of the fields is J gene, V gene, D gene, clone size, CDR3 protein, CDR3 DNA. The D gene is left open where the match is weak. Only some rows state a clone size, as once, few, many or a class for expanded clones.

TRBJ2-7,TRBV5-1,.,.,CASSLVTGTYGEQYF,TGCGCCAGCAGCTTGGTTACAGGGACCTACGGGGAGCAGTACTTC
TRBJ1-1,TRBV5-1,TRBD1,.,CASDPTGMNTEAFF,TGCGCCAGCGACCCGACAGGGATGAACACTGAAGCTTTCTTT
TRBJ2-6,TRBV9,.,.,CASSSTANSAGANVLTF,TGTGCCAGCTCGAGCACGGCTAATAGCGCTGGGGCCAACGTCCTGACTTTC
TRBJ1-5,TRBV18,TRBD1,few,CASSPGQRQPQHF,TGTGCCAGCTCGCCGGGACAGCGCCAGCCCCAGCATTTT
TRBJ2-6,TRBV4-2,.,few,CASSQVTRLGANVLTF,TGTGCCAGCAGCCAAGTCACCAGGTTAGGGGCCAACGTCCTGACTTTC
TRBJ1-2,TRBV5-4,.,.,CASSLGRGRVGYGYTF,TGTGCCAGCAGCTTGGGGCGGGGGCGCGTTGGGTATGGCTACACCTTC
TRBJ2-4,TRBV18,.,.,CASSPPGGRRNIQYF,TGTGCCAGCTCACCACCGGGGGGGCGACGAAACATTCAGTACTTC
TRBJ2-5,TRBV7-7,.,.,CASSLGGGSQETQYF,TGTGCCAGCAGCCTCGGCGGGGGCAGCCAAGAGACCCAGTACTTC
TRBJ2-5,TRBV2,TRBD2,.,CASAGTSGGSYQETQYF,TGTGCCAGCGCCGGGACTAGCGGGGGGTCGTACCAAGAGACCCAGTACTTC
TRBJ1-2,TRBV7-9,.,.,CASRARTDYGYTF,TGTGCCAGCAGGGCGAGGACAGACTATGGCTACACCTTC
TRBJ1-1,TRBV12-3/TRBV12-4,.,.,CASSFWSNTEAFF,TGTGCCAGCAGTTTTTGGAGTAACACTGAAGCTTTCTTT
TRBJ2-7,TRBV12-3/TRBV12-4,.,.,CASSSRRAYEQYF,TGTGCCAGCTCATCGAGGCGGGCCTACGAGCAGTACTTC
TRBJ1-2,TRBV30,.,.,CAWGWASGYTF,TGTGCCTGGGGATGGGCCTCTGGCTACACCTTC
TRBJ1-1,TRBV7-9,.,.,CASGGLYTEAFF,TGTGCCAGCGGGGGACTTTACACTGAAGCTTTCTTT
TRBJ2-3,TRBV5-4,TRBD1,.,CASSVGQVSGTDTQYF,TGTGCCAGCAGCGTGGGACAGGTCTCAGGGACAGATACGCAGTATTTT
TRBJ1-2,TRBV27,.,.,CASSLSIGAGVNYGYTF,TGTGCCAGCAGTTTATCGATCGGAGCAGGGGTTAACTATGGCTACACCTTC
TRBJ1-5,TRBV25-1,.,.,CASSRGQGNQPQHF,TGTGCCAGCAGTCGAGGGCAGGGCAATCAGCCCCAGCATTTT
TRBJ2-3,TRBV9,TRBD2,.,CASSVAFSGGDTQYF,TGTGCCAGCAGCGTAGCTTTTAGCGGGGGAGATACGCAGTATTTT
TRBJ1-6,TRBV5-6,.,.,CASSLQGRDSPLHF,TGTGCCAGCAGCTTACAAGGGAGAGATTCACCCCTCCACTTT
TRBJ2-1,TRBV27,TRBD2,.,CASSRPGTSSYNEQFF,TGTGCCAGCAGCCGACCCGGGACTAGCTCCTACAATGAGCAGTTCTTC
TRBJ2-7,TRBV28,.,.,CASSLRGRLQQYF,TGTGCCAGCAGTTTACGAGGCCGCCTCCAGCAGTACTTC
TRBJ2-5,TRBV5-1,TRBD1,.,CASSPGTGGETQYF,TGCGCCAGCAGCCCTGGGACAGGGGGAGAGACCCAGTACTTC
TRBJ1-1,TRBV3-1/TRBV3-2,.,.,CASSPEADRKAFF,TGTGCCAGCAGCCCCGAAGCCGACAGGAAAGCTTTCTTT
TRBJ2-5,TRBV6-5,TRBD1,.,CASSYQGTVYGTQYF,TGTGCCAGCAGTTACCAAGGGACAGTTTACGGGACCCAGTACTTC
TRBJ1-2,TRBV5-1,.,.,CASSLDREEGGYTF,TGCGCCAGCAGCTTGGATAGGGAGGAGGGTGGCTACACCTTC
TRBJ2-3,TRBV3-1/TRBV3-2,TRBD2,.,CASSPGLAGADTQYF,TGTGCCAGCAGCCCGGGACTAGCGGGGGCAGATACGCAGTATTTT
TRBJ2-1,TRBV9,.,.,CASSSTGGGNEQFF,TGTGCCAGCAGCTCAACCGGGGGAGGCAATGAGCAGTTCTTC
TRBJ1-1,TRBV18,TRBD1,.,CASSPTTGGDSEAFF,TGTGCCAGCTCACCCACGACAGGGGGTGATTCTGAAGCTTTCTTT
TRBJ2-5,TRBV6-5,.,.,CASSYSREETQYF,TGTGCCAGCAGTTACTCCCGGGAAGAGACCCAGTACTTC
TRBJ2-5,TRBV10-3,.,.,CAISESRETQYF,TGTGCCATCAGTGAATCCCGAGAGACCCAGTACTTC
TRBJ2-2,TRBV5-1,.,many,CASSLVGGTTTGELFF,TGCGCCAGCAGCTTGGTGGGCGGGACGACCACCGGGGAGCTGTTTTTT
TRBJ2-1,TRBV7-9,TRBD2,.,CASSSSGRAYNEQFF,TGTGCCAGCAGCTCGAGCGGGAGAGCCTACAATGAGCAGTTCTTC
TRBJ1-2,TRBV19,TRBD1,.,CASSAGTGVPSGGYTF,TGTGCCAGTAGTGCCGGGACAGGGGTCCCCTCTGGGGGCTACACCTTC
TRBJ1-2,TRBV18,.,once,CASSVGQNNYGYTF,TGTGCCAGCTCCGTAGGACAGAACAACTATGGCTACACCTTC
TRBJ2-3,TRBV12-5,.,few,CASGLGSGPDTQYF,TGTGCTAGTGGTTTGGGGTCAGGTCCAGATACGCAGTATTTT
TRBJ2-1,TRBV5-1,.,.,CASSSDRGGNEQFF,TGCGCCAGCAGCTCCGACCGAGGAGGCAATGAGCAGTTCTTC
TRBJ2-7,TRBV18,.,.,CASSPPVRSSYEQYF,TGTGCCAGCTCACCACCGGTCAGAAGCTCCTACGAGCAGTACTTC
TRBJ2-2,TRBV11-2,TRBD2,.,CASSLMGRGNTGELFF,TGTGCCAGCAGCTTAATGGGGAGGGGGAACACCGGGGAGCTGTTTTTT
TRBJ1-4,TRBV30,TRBD1,.,CAWSPGTGSEKLFF,TGTGCCTGGAGTCCCGGGACAGGGAGCGAAAAACTGTTTTTT
TRBJ1-6,TRBV4-2,TRBD1,.,CASSQVSGQANSPLHF,TGTGCCAGCAGCCAAGTGTCTGGACAGGCAAATTCACCCCTCCACTTT
TRBJ2-3,TRBV11-2,TRBD2,.,CASSFSGASTDTQYF,TGTGCCAGCAGCTTTAGCGGGGCTAGCACAGATACGCAGTATTTT
TRBJ1-4,TRBV27,.,.,CASSWDSFNEKLFF,TGTGCCAGCAGTTGGGACTCATTTAATGAAAAACTGTTTTTT
TRBJ2-5,TRBV4-2,TRBD2,.,CASSQDSPGVGAGGFEETQYF,TGTGCCAGCAGCCAAGATAGCCCTGGGGTTGGAGCGGGGGGGTTTGAGGAGACCCAGTACTTC
TRBJ2-7,TRBV7-8,.,few,CASSLTSGGLTSYEQYF,TGTGCCAGCAGCTTAACTTCGGGCGGACTGACCTCCTACGAGCAGTACTTC
TRBJ2-3,TRBV7-9,.,.,CASSLIRSPDTQYF,TGTGCCAGCAGCTTAATCCGGAGCCCGGATACGCAGTATTTT
TRBJ1-6,TRBV5-1,TRBD1,.,CASSFFGTGEPPLHF,TGCGCCAGCAGCTTCTTCGGGACAGGGGAACCACCCCTCCACTTT
TRBJ1-2,TRBV10-3,TRBD1,few,CAISEGTVNGYTF,TGTGCCATCAGTGAGGGGACAGTTAATGGCTACACCTTC
TRBJ2-3,TRBV30,.,.,CAWIAQPGDPQYF,TGTGCCTGGATTGCCCAACCCGGGGATCCGCAGTATTTT
TRBJ2-1,TRBV19,TRBD2,.,CASTGGGLRHNEQFF,TGTGCCAGTACCGGGGGGGGACTACGTCACAATGAGCAGTTCTTC
TRBJ2-7,TRBV10-3,TRBD1,.,CAISQGPGQGDYEQYF,TGTGCCATCAGCCAAGGCCCGGGACAGGGGGACTACGAGCAGTACTTC
TRBJ2-1,TRBV6-6,TRBD2,once,CASSPHSGGANNEQFF,TGTGCCAGCAGCCCTCATAGCGGGGGGGCCAACAATGAGCAGTTCTTC
TRBJ2-6,TRBV7-9,.,.,CASSVPTGLEGANVLTF,TGTGCCAGCAGCGTCCCGACAGGCTTGGAAGGGGCCAACGTCCTGACTTTC
TRBJ2-2,TRBV6-4,.,.,CASRLDSNTGELFF,TGTGCCAGCAGACTGGACTCGAACACCGGGGAGCTGTTTTTT
TRBJ1-1,TRBV5-6,.,.,CASSLFDTEAFF,TGTGCCAGCAGCCTTTTTGACACTGAAGCTTTCTTT
TRBJ2-2,TRBV6-4,TRBD2,many,CASSDLAGANTGELFF,TGTGCCAGCAGTGACCTAGCGGGAGCAAACACCGGGGAGCTGTTTTTT
TRBJ2-4,TRBV20-1,.,.,CSASAGGRNIQYF,TGCAGTGCTAGTGCAGGAGGGAGAAACATTCAGTACTTC
TRBJ2-3,TRBV2,TRBD2,.,CASSLPAGGEDTQYF,TGTGCCAGCAGCCTCCCGGCTGGGGGGGAAGATACGCAGTATTTT